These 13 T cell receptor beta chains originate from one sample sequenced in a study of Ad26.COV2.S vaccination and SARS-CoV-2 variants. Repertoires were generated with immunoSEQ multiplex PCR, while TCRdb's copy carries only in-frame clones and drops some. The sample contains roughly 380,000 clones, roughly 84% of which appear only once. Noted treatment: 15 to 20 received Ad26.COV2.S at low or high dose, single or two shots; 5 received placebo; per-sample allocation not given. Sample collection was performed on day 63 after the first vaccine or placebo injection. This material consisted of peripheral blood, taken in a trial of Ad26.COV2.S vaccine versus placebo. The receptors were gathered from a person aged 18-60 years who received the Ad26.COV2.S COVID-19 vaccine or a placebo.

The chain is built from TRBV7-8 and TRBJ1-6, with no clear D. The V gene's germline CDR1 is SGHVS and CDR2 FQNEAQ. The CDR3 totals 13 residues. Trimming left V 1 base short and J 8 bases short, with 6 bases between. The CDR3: CASSLDSYSPLHF. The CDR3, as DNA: TGTGCCAGCAGCTTAGATAGTTATTCACCCCTCCACTTT.

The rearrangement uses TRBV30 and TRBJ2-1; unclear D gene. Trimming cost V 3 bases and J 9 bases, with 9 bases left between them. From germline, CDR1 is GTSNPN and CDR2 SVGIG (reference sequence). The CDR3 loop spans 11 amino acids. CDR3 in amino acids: CAWSVVGEQFF. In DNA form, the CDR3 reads TGTGCCTGGAGCGTGGTAGGTGAGCAGTTCTTC.

The CDR3 DNA follows: TGTGCCAGCAGCTTACGCACAGGGGCAACCGGGGAGCTGTTTTTT. This gives the protein CASSLRTGATGELFF. The V gene is TRBV5-6, the J gene TRBJ2-2; 7 bases are a match to TRBD1. The length of the CDR3 is 15 residues. The J segment lost 5 bases and the V segment lost 2 bases, leaving 6 bases of the junction unmatched. The V gene's germline CDR1 is SGHDT and CDR2 YYEEEE. Looking up the rest from reference TRBV5-6 and TRBJ2-2 gives the full variable domain: DAGVTQSPTHLIKTRGQQVTLRCSPKSGHDTVSWYQQALGQGPQFIFQYYEEEERQRGNFPDRFSGHQFPNYSSELNVNALLLGDSALYLCASSLRTGATGELFFGEGSRLTVL.

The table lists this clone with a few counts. The chain's CDR3 is CASSPGTGDRNEQYF. Here the CDR3 DNA reads TGTGCCAGCTCACCCGGGACAGGGGATAGGAACGAGCAGTACTTC. The chain carries TRBV18 and TRBJ2-7, with 10 bases that match TRBD1. The CDR3 spans 15 residues. CDR1 is KGHSH and CDR2 is LQKENI in the germline V gene. V lost 3 bases, J lost 5 bases, and 7 bases stayed unmatched.

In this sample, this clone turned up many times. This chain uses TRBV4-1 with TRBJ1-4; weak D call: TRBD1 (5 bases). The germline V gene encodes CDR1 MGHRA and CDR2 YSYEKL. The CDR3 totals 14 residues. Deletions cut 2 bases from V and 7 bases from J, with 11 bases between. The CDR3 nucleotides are TGCGCCAGCAGCCAAACCGGGACGGTTGAAAAACTGTTTTTT. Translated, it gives CASSQTGTVEKLFF.

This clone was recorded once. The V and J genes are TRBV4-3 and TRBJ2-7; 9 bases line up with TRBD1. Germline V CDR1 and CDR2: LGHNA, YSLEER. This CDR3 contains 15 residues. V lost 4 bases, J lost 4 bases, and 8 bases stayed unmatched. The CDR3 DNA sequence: TGCGCCAGCAGCCGATCGTGGACAGGGGATTACGAGCAGTACTTC. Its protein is CASSRSWTGDYEQYF.

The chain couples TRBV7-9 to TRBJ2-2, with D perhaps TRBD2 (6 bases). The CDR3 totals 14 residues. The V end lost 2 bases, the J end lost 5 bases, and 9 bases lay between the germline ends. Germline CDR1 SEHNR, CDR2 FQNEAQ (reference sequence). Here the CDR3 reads CASSLIRETGELFF. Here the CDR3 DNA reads TGTGCCAGCAGCTTAATCCGGGAGACCGGGGAGCTGTTTTTT. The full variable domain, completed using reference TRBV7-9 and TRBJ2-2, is DTGVSQNPRHKITKRGQNVTFRCDPISEHNRLYWYRQTLGQGPEFLTYFQNEAQLEKSRLLSDRFSAERPKGSFSTLEIQRTEQGDSAMYLCASSLIRETGELFFGEGSRLTVL.

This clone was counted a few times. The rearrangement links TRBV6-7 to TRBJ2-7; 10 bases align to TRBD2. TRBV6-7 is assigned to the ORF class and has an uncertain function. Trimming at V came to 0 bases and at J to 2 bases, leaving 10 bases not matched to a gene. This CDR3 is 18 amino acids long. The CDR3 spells CASSYSAPSGSHPYEQYF. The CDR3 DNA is TGTGCCAGCAGTTACTCGGCCCCTAGCGGGAGCCACCCCTACGAGCAGTACTTC.

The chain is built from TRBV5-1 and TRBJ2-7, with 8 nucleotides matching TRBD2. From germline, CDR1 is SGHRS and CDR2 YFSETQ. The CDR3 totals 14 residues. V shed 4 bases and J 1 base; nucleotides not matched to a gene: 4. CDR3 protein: CASSVTSASYEQYF. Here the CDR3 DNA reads TGCGCCAGCAGCGTGACTAGCGCTTCCTACGAGCAGTACTTC.

In DNA form, the CDR3 reads TGTGCCAGCAGTTCCCCGGGACAGGGGGCTGAAGCTTTCTTT. It translates to CASSSPGQGAEAFF. The rearrangement joins TRBV28 to TRBJ1-1, with TRBD1 identical over 11 bases. V was clipped by 4 bases and J by 6 bases; unmatched bases: 4. Germline V gene sequence: CDR1 MDHEN, CDR2 SYDVKM. The CDR3 length is 14 residues. Full variable domain (outside the CDR3, taken from reference TRBV28 and TRBJ1-1): DVKVTQSSRYLVKRTGEKVFLECVQDMDHENMFWYRQDPGLGLRLIYFSYDVKMKEKGDIPEGYSVSREKKERFSLILESASTNQTSMYLCASSSPGQGAEAFFGQGTRLTVV.

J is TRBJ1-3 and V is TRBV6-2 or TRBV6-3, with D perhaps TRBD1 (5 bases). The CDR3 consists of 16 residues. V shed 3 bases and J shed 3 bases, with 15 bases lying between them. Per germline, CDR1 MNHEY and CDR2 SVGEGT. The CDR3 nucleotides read TGTGCCAGCAGTTATGGGGCTCAGCGGAATGGAAACACCATATATTTT. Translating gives CASSYGAQRNGNTIYF.

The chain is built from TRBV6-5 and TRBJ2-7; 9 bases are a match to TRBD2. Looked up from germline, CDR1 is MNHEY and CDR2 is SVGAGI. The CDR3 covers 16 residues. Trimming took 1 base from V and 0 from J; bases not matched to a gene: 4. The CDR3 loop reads CASSYLAGGSSYEQYF. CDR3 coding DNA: TGTGCCAGCAGTTACTTGGCGGGAGGGAGCTCCTACGAGCAGTACTTC.

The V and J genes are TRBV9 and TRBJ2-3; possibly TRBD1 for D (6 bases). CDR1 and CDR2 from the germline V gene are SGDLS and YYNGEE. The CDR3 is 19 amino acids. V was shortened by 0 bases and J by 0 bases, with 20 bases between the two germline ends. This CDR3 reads CASSVASPTGTTSTDTQYF. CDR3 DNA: TGTGCCAGCAGCGTAGCATCCCCGACAGGAACCACTAGCACAGATACGCAGTATTTT. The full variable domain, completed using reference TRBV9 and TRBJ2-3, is DSGVTQTPKHLITATGQRVTLRCSPRSGDLSVYWYQQSLDQGLQFLIQYYNGEERAKGNILERFSAQQFPDLHSELNLSSLELGDSALYFCASSVASPTGTTSTDTQYFGPGTRLTVL.